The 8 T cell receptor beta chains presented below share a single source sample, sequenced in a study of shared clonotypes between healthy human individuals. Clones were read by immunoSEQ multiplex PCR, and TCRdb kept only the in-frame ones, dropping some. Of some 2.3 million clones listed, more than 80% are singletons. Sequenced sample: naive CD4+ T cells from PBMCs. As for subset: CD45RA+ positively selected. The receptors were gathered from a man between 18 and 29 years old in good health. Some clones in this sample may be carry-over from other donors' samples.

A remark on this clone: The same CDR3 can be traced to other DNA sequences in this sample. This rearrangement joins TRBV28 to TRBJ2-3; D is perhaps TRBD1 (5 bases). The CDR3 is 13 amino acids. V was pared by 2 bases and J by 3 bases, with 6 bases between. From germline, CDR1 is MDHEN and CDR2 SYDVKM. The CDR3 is CASSLRGTDTQYF. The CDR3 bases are TGTGCCAGCAGTTTAAGGGGAACAGATACGCAGTATTTT. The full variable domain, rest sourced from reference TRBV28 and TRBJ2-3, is DVKVTQSSRYLVKRTGEKVFLECVQDMDHENMFWYRQDPGLGLRLIYFSYDVKMKEKGDIPEGYSVSREKKERFSLILESASTNQTSMYLCASSLRGTDTQYFGPGTRLTVL.

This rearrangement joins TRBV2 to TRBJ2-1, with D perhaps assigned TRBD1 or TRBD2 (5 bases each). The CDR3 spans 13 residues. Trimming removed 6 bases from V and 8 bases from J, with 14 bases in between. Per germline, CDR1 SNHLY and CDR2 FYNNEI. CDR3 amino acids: CASREGWMDEQFF. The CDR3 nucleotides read TGTGCCAGCAGAGAGGGGTGGATGGATGAGCAGTTCTTC.

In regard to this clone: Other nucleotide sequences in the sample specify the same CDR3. DNA of the CDR3: TGCGCCAGCAGCCCGGGACAGGGTGCCTACGAGCAGTACTTC. As protein: CASSPGQGAYEQYF. The chain carries TRBV5-1 and TRBJ2-7; 9 positions match TRBD1. The V gene end was trimmed by 4 bases and the J gene end by 2 bases; junction bases not matched to a gene: 4. The CDR3 extends over 14 amino acids. Per germline, CDR1 SGHRS and CDR2 YFSETQ. Using reference TRBV5-1 and TRBJ2-7 for the parts outside the CDR3, the full variable domain is KAGVTQTPRYLIKTRGQQVTLSCSPISGHRSVSWYQQTPGQGLQFLFEYFSETQRNKGNFPGRFSGRQFSNSRSEMNVSTLELGDSALYLCASSPGQGAYEQYFGPGTRLTVT.

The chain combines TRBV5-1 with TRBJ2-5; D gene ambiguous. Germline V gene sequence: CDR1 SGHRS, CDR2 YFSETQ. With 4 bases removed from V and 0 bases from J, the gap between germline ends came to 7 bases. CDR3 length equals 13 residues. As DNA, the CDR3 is TGCGCCAGCAGCCCTTCGGACCAAGAGACCCAGTACTTC. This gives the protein CASSPSDQETQYF. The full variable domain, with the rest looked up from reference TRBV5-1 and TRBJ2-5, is KAGVTQTPRYLIKTRGQQVTLSCSPISGHRSVSWYQQTPGQGLQFLFEYFSETQRNKGNFPGRFSGRQFSNSRSEMNVSTLELGDSALYLCASSPSDQETQYFGPGTRLLVL.

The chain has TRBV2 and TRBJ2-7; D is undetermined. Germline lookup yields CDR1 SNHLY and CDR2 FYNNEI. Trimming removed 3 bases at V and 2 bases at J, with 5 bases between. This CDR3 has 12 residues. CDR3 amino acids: CASSEMAYEQYF. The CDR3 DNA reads TGTGCCAGCAGTGAGATGGCCTACGAGCAGTACTTC.

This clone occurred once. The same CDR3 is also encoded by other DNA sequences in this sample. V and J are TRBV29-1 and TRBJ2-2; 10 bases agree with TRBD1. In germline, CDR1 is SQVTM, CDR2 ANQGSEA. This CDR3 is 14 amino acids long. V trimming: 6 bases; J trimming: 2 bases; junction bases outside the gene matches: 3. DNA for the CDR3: TGCAGCGTGGGGACAGGGGCAAACACCGGGGAGCTGTTTTTT. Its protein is CSVGTGANTGELFF.

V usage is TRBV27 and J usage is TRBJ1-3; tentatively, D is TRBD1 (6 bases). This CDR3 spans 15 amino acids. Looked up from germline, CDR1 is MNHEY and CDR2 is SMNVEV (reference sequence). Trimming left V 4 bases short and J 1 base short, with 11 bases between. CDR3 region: CASSSLTGSGNTIYF. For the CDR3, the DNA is TGTGCCAGCAGTTCCTTAACAGGGTCTGGAAACACCATATATTTT.

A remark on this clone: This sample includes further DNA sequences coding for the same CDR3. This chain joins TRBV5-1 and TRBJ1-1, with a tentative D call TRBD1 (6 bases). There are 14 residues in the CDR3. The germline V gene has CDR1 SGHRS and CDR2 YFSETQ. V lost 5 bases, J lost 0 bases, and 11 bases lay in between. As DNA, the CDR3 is TGCGCCAGCAGTCGTGGACAGATGAACACTGAAGCTTTCTTT. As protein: CASSRGQMNTEAFF.